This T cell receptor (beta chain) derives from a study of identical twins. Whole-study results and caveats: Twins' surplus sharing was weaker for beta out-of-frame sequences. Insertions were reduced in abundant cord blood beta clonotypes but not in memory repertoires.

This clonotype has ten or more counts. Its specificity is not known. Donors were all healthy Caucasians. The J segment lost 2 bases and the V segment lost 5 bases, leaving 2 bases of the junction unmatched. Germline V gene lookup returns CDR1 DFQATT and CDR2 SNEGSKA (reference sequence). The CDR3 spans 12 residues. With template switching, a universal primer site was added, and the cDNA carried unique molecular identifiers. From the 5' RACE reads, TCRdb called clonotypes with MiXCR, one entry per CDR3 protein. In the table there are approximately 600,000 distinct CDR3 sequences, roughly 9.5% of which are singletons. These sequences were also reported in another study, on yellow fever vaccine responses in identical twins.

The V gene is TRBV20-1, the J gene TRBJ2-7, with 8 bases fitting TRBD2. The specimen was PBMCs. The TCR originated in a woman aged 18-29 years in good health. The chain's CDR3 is CSARTSPYEQYF. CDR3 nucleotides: TGCAGTGCTCGGACTAGCCCCTACGAGCAGTACTTC.